This is a list of T cell receptor beta chains from one sample in a study of response to subunit inactivated influenza vaccine. TCRdb fed the RT-PCR reads into MiXCR, producing one record per CDR3 protein. The table includes hundreds of thousands of distinct CDR3 sequences, approximately 12% detected once. The material sequenced was non-naive T cells sorted from PBMCs, taken 14 to 15 days before vaccination. These receptors came from a man aged 45 to 65 who received an inactivated influenza vaccine. Both conserved end residues are part of each CDR3. D genes are given only for firm matches. Clone size, where shown, is once, few, many, or a class for clones that have expanded.

D gene	V gene	clone size	J gene	CDR3 protein	CDR3 DNA
TRBD1	TRBV6-1	few	TRBJ2-2	CASRRNRGRDGELFF	TGTGCCAGCAGGAGAAACAGGGGGCGCGACGGGGAGCTGTTTTTT
-	TRBV6-2/TRBV6-3	many	TRBJ1-1	CASSPRRGGGRLNTEAFF	TGTGCCAGCAGCCCTCGTCGAGGAGGAGGACGACTCAACACTGAAGCTTTCTTT
TRBD1	TRBV11-1	-	TRBJ1-3	CASSLVMITGGTGNTIYF	TGTGCCAGCAGCTTAGTTATGATCACAGGGGGAACTGGAAACACCATATATTTT
TRBD1	TRBV12-3/TRBV12-4	few	TRBJ2-7	CASSKTGGYEQYF	TGTGCCAGCAGTAAGACAGGGGGCTACGAGCAGTACTTC
-	TRBV5-4	-	TRBJ2-2	CASSQSMQQRTGELFF	TGTGCCAGCAGCCAATCAATGCAACAGCGCACCGGGGAGCTGTTTTTT
TRBD1	TRBV5-6	few	TRBJ1-2	CASSWGQGALNYGYTF	TGTGCCAGCAGCTGGGGACAGGGAGCTCTCAACTATGGCTACACCTTC
TRBD2	TRBV12-3/TRBV12-4	many	TRBJ2-2	CASRASGSRTGELFF	TGTGCCAGCAGGGCTAGCGGGAGCAGAACCGGGGAGCTGTTTTTT
TRBD2	TRBV27	many	TRBJ2-2	CASSRARGEITGELFF	TGTGCCAGCAGCCGAGCTCGGGGGGAAATCACCGGGGAGCTGTTTTTT
-	TRBV20-1	-	TRBJ2-3	CSARDSSGGSPPDTQYF	TGCAGTGCTAGAGATTCTAGTGGTGGTAGCCCCCCAGATACGCAGTATTTT
-	TRBV7-4	many	TRBJ2-7	CASSSPRVHEQYF	TGTGCCAGCAGCTCACCCAGGGTCCACGAGCAGTACTTC
-	TRBV12-3/TRBV12-4	few	TRBJ2-7	CASSFQAGPGEQYF	TGTGCCAGCAGTTTCCAAGCGGGCCCGGGGGAGCAGTACTTC
-	TRBV12-3/TRBV12-4	-	TRBJ1-2	CASSLAETADYGYTF	TGTGCCAGCAGTTTAGCGGAGACAGCGGACTATGGCTACACCTTC
-	TRBV5-1	many	TRBJ1-3	CASSMTGGNTIYF	TGCGCCAGCAGCATGACAGGAGGAAACACCATATATTTT
TRBD2	TRBV24-1	many	TRBJ2-5	CATSPGGSKETQYF	TGTGCCACCAGTCCGGGGGGGAGCAAAGAGACCCAGTACTTC